These 10 T cell receptor beta chains originate from one sample sequenced in a study of OX40 agonist ivuxolimab in advanced cancers. Profiled with immunoSEQ multiplex PCR; TCRdb holds only in-frame clones, not every one. The profile shows about 95,000 clones, about 91% of them singletons. This sample comprised CD4+ or CD8+ T cells sorted from blood, obtained in a trial of the OX40 agonist ivuxolimab. The receptor set was obtained from an adult with an advanced solid tumor such as melanoma, head and neck, liver or kidney cancer.

The chain is built from TRBV28 and TRBJ1-2; perhaps TRBD1 as D (5 bases). The CDR3 consists of 13 residues. Germline-derived CDR1 and CDR2 are MDHEN and SYDVKM. Trimming removed 10 bases from V and 4 bases from J, with 16 bases in between. The CDR3 sequence: CATKPGLAYGYTF. In nucleotides, the CDR3 is TGTGCCACCAAACCGGGACTGGCCTATGGCTACACCTTC.

V and J are TRBV10-2 and TRBJ2-1; tentative D call: TRBD2 (6 bases). Trimming took off 6 bases at V and 4 bases at J, with 13 bases between the two ends. Germline V gene sequence: CDR1 WSHSY, CDR2 SAAADI. The CDR3 runs 14 residues. The CDR3 sequence: CASRLSGGYNEQFF. The CDR3 region has the DNA TGCGCCAGCAGATTGTCCGGGGGATACAATGAGCAGTTCTTC.

V usage is TRBV10-3 and J usage is TRBJ1-3, with 8 bases aligning to TRBD1. CDR1 ENHRY and CDR2 SYGVKD come from the germline V gene. The V gene end was trimmed by 4 bases and the J gene end by 4 bases; junction bases not matched to a gene: 9. This CDR3 is built from 16 residues. In DNA, the CDR3 is TGTGCCATCAGTGGACAGGGGCCTTTTCAGGGAAACACCATATATTTT. Its protein is CAISGQGPFQGNTIYF.

The chain couples TRBV6-5 to TRBJ2-7, with D perhaps TRBD2 (5 bases). In germline, CDR1 is MNHEY, CDR2 SVGAGI. Trimming stripped 0 bases from V and 4 bases from J, with 13 bases between. The CDR3 covers 15 residues. The CDR3 protein is CASSYSGLERYEQYF. CDR3 sequence (DNA): TGTGCCAGCAGTTACTCAGGACTGGAAAGATACGAGCAGTACTTC.

This chain uses TRBV4-1 with TRBJ1-4, with 8 bases fitting TRBD1. This CDR3 has 17 amino acids. Looked up from germline, CDR1 is MGHRA and CDR2 is YSYEKL. V shed 1 base, J shed 8 bases, and the junction held 12 bases outside the gene matches. The CDR3 loop reads CASSQGRFQGAGEKLFF. DNA for the CDR3: TGCGCCAGCAGCCAAGGTCGATTCCAGGGGGCAGGGGAAAAACTGTTTTTT.

V gene TRBV2 combines with J gene TRBJ2-7, with no clear D. V was pared by 7 bases and J by 3 bases, with 16 bases between. Germline V gene sequence: CDR1 SNHLY, CDR2 FYNNEI. The CDR3 covers 14 residues. For the CDR3, the DNA is TGTGCCAGCAATACCGGGCTTTTGGGCTACGAGCAGTACTTC. It yields the protein CASNTGLLGYEQYF.

The V gene is TRBV9, the J gene TRBJ2-5; 8 nucleotides line up with TRBD1. CDR3 length: 14 residues. Germline-derived CDR1 and CDR2 are SGDLS and YYNGEE. Trimming removed 4 bases from V and 6 bases from J; junction bases left unmatched: 8. The CDR3 protein is CASSTDRGRKTQYF. In nucleotides, the CDR3 is TGTGCCAGCAGCACCGACAGGGGTCGTAAGACCCAGTACTTC.

This clone was observed a handful of times. The V call is TRBV28, the J call TRBJ2-7; no reliable D call. The V gene's germline CDR1 is MDHEN and CDR2 SYDVKM. The CDR3 has 11 residues. Trimming cost V 6 bases and J 4 bases, with 7 bases left between them. CDR3 in amino acids: CASRTRYEQYF. CDR3 in DNA: TGTGCCAGCAGAACCCGGTACGAGCAGTACTTC.

The chain combines TRBV2 with TRBJ1-5; TRBD1 matches at 7 bases. The CDR3 runs 14 residues. With V trimmed by 1 base and J by 7 bases, 4 bases remained unmatched. Germline assignment: CDR1 SNHLY and CDR2 FYNNEI. The CDR3: CASSEDRGEQPQHF. CDR3 coding DNA: TGTGCCAGCAGTGAAGACAGGGGTGAGCAGCCCCAGCATTTT.

The chain couples TRBV5-1 to TRBJ1-1, with 8 positions matching TRBD1. The germline gives CDR1 SGHRS, CDR2 YFSETQ. The CDR3 spans 17 residues. The V segment lost 3 bases and the J segment 0 bases; nucleotides outside the gene matches: 10. CDR3 sequence reads: CASSWTGLGGLNTEAFF. In DNA form, the CDR3 reads TGCGCCAGCAGCTGGACAGGGTTAGGAGGATTGAACACTGAAGCTTTCTTT. Variable domain in full (rest from reference TRBV5-1 and TRBJ1-1): KAGVTQTPRYLIKTRGQQVTLSCSPISGHRSVSWYQQTPGQGLQFLFEYFSETQRNKGNFPGRFSGRQFSNSRSEMNVSTLELGDSALYLCASSWTGLGGLNTEAFFGQGTRLTVV.